One sample yielded the 17 T cell receptor beta chains listed below, sequenced in a study of vaccination effects on CD4 cells after COVID-19. The protocol was immunoSEQ multiplex PCR, while the TCRdb copy is restricted to in-frame clones and leaves out a portion. The table has 20,000 to 25,000 clones, 73% seen once. The antigens of these receptors remain unknown. In the ViraFEST assay, antigen-specific CD4+ clonotypes were identified by expansion after peptide-pool stimulation. Culturing for about 9 days preceded CD4+ T cell isolation. Prior SARS-CoV-2 infection was absent in the vaccine recipients, as shown by negative nucleocapsid antibodies. Sequencing was performed on CD4+ T cells from PBMCs cultured with HCoV-NL63 spike peptides, taken before COVID-19 vaccination. The receptors were gathered from a human donor who received a COVID-19 vaccine.

The V and J genes are TRBV5-1 and TRBJ1-2, with TRBD1 identical over 7 bases. The V segment lost 0 bases and the J segment 2 bases; nucleotides outside the gene matches: 7. Germline values: CDR1 SGHRS, CDR2 YFSETQ. This CDR3 has 16 residues. The CDR3 loop is CASSLEYGDRNYGYTF. The CDR3 DNA reads TGCGCCAGCAGCTTGGAATATGGGGACAGAAACTATGGCTACACCTTC.

In its sample, this clone was seen a few times. This rearrangement joins TRBV3-1 (or the pseudogene TRBV3-2) to TRBJ1-2; a possible D gene is TRBD1 (6 bases). CDR1 and CDR2 (germline): LGHDT, YNNKEL (reference sequence). This CDR3 has 13 amino acids. Deletions cut 4 bases from V and 8 bases from J, with 14 bases between. The CDR3 is CASSRTDGGGYTF. The CDR3 region has the DNA TGTGCCAGCAGCCGGACAGACGGCGGCGGCTACACCTTC.

This clone has a handful of counts. V usage is TRBV4-1 and J usage is TRBJ1-5; no firm D call. Looked up from germline, CDR1 is MGHRA and CDR2 is YSYEKL. The CDR3 is made up of 14 amino acids. Trimming took 0 bases from V and 2 from J, leaving 5 bases between them. CDR3 sequence reads: CASSQDRGNQPQHF. Here the CDR3 DNA reads TGCGCCAGCAGCCAAGACCGGGGCAATCAGCCCCAGCATTTT.

This clone has only one observation. The chain is built from TRBV7-6 and TRBJ2-3; no clear D gene. V was pared by 2 bases and J by 12 bases, with 18 bases between. Germline V gives CDR1 SGHVS, CDR2 FNYEAQ. This CDR3 is built from 14 residues. The CDR3 nucleotides are TGTGCCAGCAGCTTACGCCCTACTACCCCTCTACAGTATTTT. This sequence encodes CASSLRPTTPLQYF.

This clone has just a few counts. The chain employs TRBV4-1 and TRBJ1-2, with 9 bases that match TRBD1. Germline values: CDR1 MGHRA, CDR2 YSYEKL. V lost 4 bases, J lost 3 bases, and 9 bases stayed unmatched. This CDR3 has 16 amino acids. The CDR3 spells CASSPHRDRVDYGYTF. In DNA form, the CDR3 reads TGCGCCAGCAGCCCGCATCGGGACAGGGTGGACTATGGCTACACCTTC.

V usage is TRBV6-2 or TRBV6-3 and J usage is TRBJ2-1; 10 positions agree with TRBD2. Per the germline V gene, CDR1 is MNHEY and CDR2 is SVGEGT. The CDR3 spans 16 residues. The V and J ends lost 6 bases and 4 bases, in that order; junction bases with no gene match: 9. Here the CDR3 DNA reads TGTGCCAGCAGCTCGCCTACTAGCGGGACGTACAATGAGCAGTTCTTC. Translated: CASSSPTSGTYNEQFF.

The CDR3: CASGPGGETQYF. In DNA, the CDR3 is TGTGCTAGTGGTCCAGGGGGAGAGACCCAGTACTTC. The chain recombines TRBV12-5 with TRBJ2-5, with TRBD1 identical over 7 bases. The CDR3 totals 12 residues. V was pared by 5 bases and J by 4 bases, with 1 base of the junction left unmatched. The germline V gene encodes CDR1 LGHNT and CDR2 FRNRAP.

The genes are TRBV6-1 and TRBJ1-6; D is perhaps TRBD1 (5 bases). Trimming took off 3 bases at V and 8 bases at J, with 14 bases between the two ends. Looked up from germline, CDR1 is MNHNS and CDR2 is SASEGT. The CDR3 spans 15 residues. The CDR3 DNA reads TGTGCCAGCAGTGATTCCTCAGGGTGGGATTCACCCCTCCACTTT. It is translated as CASSDSSGWDSPLHF.

The genes are TRBV5-4 and TRBJ2-1, with 9 positions matching TRBD1. Germline values: CDR1 SGHNT, CDR2 YYREEE (reference sequence). Losses at the gene ends were 3 bases for V and 9 bases for J; bases not matched to a gene: 10. The CDR3 has 15 amino acids. In nucleotides, the CDR3 is TGTGCCAGCAGCTCCCGGGACAGGGTAGCCGGTGAGCAGTTCTTC. Translating it yields CASSSRDRVAGEQFF.

This clone was detected a few times. The chain joins TRBV4-2 to TRBJ1-5, with TRBD1 matching 7 bases. CDR3 length: 16 amino acids. With 0 bases clipped from V and 6 bases from J, the junction kept 8 bases outside the gene matches. The germline V gene encodes CDR1 LGHNA and CDR2 YNFKEQ. This chain's CDR3 is CASSQDSTGKGQPQHF. The CDR3 nucleotides are TGTGCCAGCAGCCAAGACTCGACAGGGAAGGGTCAGCCCCAGCATTTT.

The gene calls are TRBV4-2 and TRBJ1-2; 7 bases align to TRBD1. The CDR3 has 13 amino acids. Germline trimming cut 4 bases from V and 6 bases from J; bases unmatched to any gene: 5. Per the germline V gene, CDR1 is LGHNA and CDR2 is YNFKEQ. The CDR3 loop is CASSLRGDDGYTF. CDR3 sequence (DNA): TGTGCCAGCAGCCTCAGGGGGGATGATGGCTACACCTTC.

The chain employs TRBV3-1 (or the pseudogene TRBV3-2) and TRBJ1-2; D unresolved. The germline V gene has CDR1 LGHDT and CDR2 YNNKEL (reference sequence). This CDR3 contains 13 residues. The V and J ends lost 3 bases and 3 bases respectively, with 8 bases between them. CDR3 in DNA: TGTGCCAGCAGCCATTTCGCCGACTATGGCTACACCTTC. Translating it yields CASSHFADYGYTF.

The V call is TRBV9, the J call TRBJ2-3; unclear D gene. Germline CDR1 reads SGDLS; CDR2 reads YYNGEE. The V end was cut by 2 bases, the J end by 1 base, with 8 bases between. The CDR3 spans 14 residues. The CDR3 is CASSVQERTDTQYF. DNA of the CDR3: TGTGCCAGCAGCGTGCAGGAGCGCACAGATACGCAGTATTTT.

The chain joins TRBV19 to TRBJ2-7, with 8 bases fitting TRBD2. From germline, CDR1 is LNHDA and CDR2 SQIVND (reference sequence). J was trimmed by 4 bases and V by 5 bases; bases with no gene match: 7. The CDR3 covers 14 residues. This CDR3 reads CASSVTSGQYEQYF. DNA for the CDR3: TGTGCCAGTAGTGTTACTAGCGGCCAATACGAGCAGTACTTC.

This chain uses TRBV5-4 with TRBJ2-1, with 12 nucleotides matching TRBD2. CDR1 is SGHNT and CDR2 is YYREEE in the germline V gene (reference sequence). The V and J ends lost 3 bases and 3 bases, in that order; junction bases with no gene match: 7. The length of the CDR3 is 17 residues. CDR3 DNA sequence: TGTGCCAGCAGCTCGAAGCGACTAGCGGGGGTCTACAATGAGCAGTTCTTC. This translates into CASSSKRLAGVYNEQFF. Full variable domain (missing parts from reference TRBV5-4 and TRBJ2-1): ETGVTQSPTHLIKTRGQQVTLRCSSQSGHNTVSWYQQALGQGPQFIFQYYREEENGRGNFPPRFSGLQFPNYSSELNVNALELDDSALYLCASSSKRLAGVYNEQFFGPGTRLTVL.

J is TRBJ1-5 and V is TRBV28; a possible D gene is TRBD1 (6 bases). The CDR3 runs 15 residues. Germline-derived CDR1 and CDR2 are MDHEN and SYDVKM. V gave up 4 bases and J gave up 7 bases, with 17 bases separating them. CDR3 region: CASSSLQGNGQPQHF. CDR3 nucleotide sequence: TGTGCCAGCAGTTCACTTCAGGGGAATGGGCAGCCCCAGCATTTT. The entire variable domain, with the rest obtained from reference TRBV28 and TRBJ1-5, is as follows: DVKVTQSSRYLVKRTGEKVFLECVQDMDHENMFWYRQDPGLGLRLIYFSYDVKMKEKGDIPEGYSVSREKKERFSLILESASTNQTSMYLCASSSLQGNGQPQHFGDGTRLSIL.

The chain employs TRBV5-8 and TRBJ1-1; 10 nucleotides align to TRBD1. V lost 9 bases to trimming and J lost 12 bases; unmatched junction nucleotides: 5. Germline values: CDR1 SGHTS, CDR2 YDEGEE. The CDR3 contains 10 residues. The CDR3 nucleotides read TGTGCCACCCGGGACAGGGGAACTTTCTTT. Translated, it gives CATRDRGTFF. Based on the CDR3 plus reference TRBV5-8 and TRBJ1-1, the full variable domain is EAGVTQSPTHLIKTRGQQATLRCSPISGHTSVYWYQQALGLGLQFLLWYDEGEERNRGNFPPRFSGRQFPNYSSELNVNALELEDSALYLCATRDRGTFFGQGTRLTVV.